This is a list of T cell receptor beta chains from one sample in a study of blood T cell repertoires in COVID-19. Libraries were prepared by immunoSEQ multiplex PCR; TCRdb keeps only in-frame clonotypes and omits some of them. The table includes about 140,000 clones, about four fifths detected once. Sequencing was carried out using peripheral blood. All receptors derive from a human donor in a cohort sampled during active COVID-19. The CDR3 runs from the conserved cysteine through the conserved F or W. For some rows the clone size is stated as once, few or many, or as a class when expanded; others skip it.

.	TRBV7-3	TRBJ1-6	CASSLSGNSPLHF
.	TRBV4-2	TRBJ2-1	CASDRSTGRVDNEQFF
.	TRBV19	TRBJ2-5	CASSTGRETQYF
.	TRBV12-5	TRBJ2-1	CASCWTSGIEQFF
.	TRBV2	TRBJ2-2	CASKGQGARGTGELFF
.	TRBV7-2	TRBJ1-6	CASRVDRAGNSPLHF
.	TRBV3-1/TRBV3-2	TRBJ2-7	CASSQDMSGGYEQYF
.	TRBV5-1	TRBJ2-5	CASSSTGAETQYF
.	TRBV15	TRBJ2-4	CATSRGPGQGPKNIQYF
once	TRBV5-1	TRBJ2-2	CASSPTGTPNTGELFF
many	TRBV18	TRBJ2-3	CASSLQGGTDTQYF
.	TRBV5-6	TRBJ2-7	CASSFFRASYEQYF
.	TRBV7-9	TRBJ1-4	CASSQTAQGGEKLFF
.	TRBV6-5	TRBJ1-2	CASRQRGEANYGYTF
.	TRBV24-1	TRBJ2-1	CATSDSSLAGGKNEQFF
.	TRBV6-6	TRBJ2-5	CASSKITGYQETQYF
once	TRBV2	TRBJ2-6	CASSEARPGTVFSSGANVLTF
.	TRBV5-5	TRBJ1-4	CASSLRGTVTNEKLFF
.	TRBV7-2	TRBJ1-5	CASSSESGQPQHF
.	TRBV28	TRBJ2-7	CASSTGFYEQYF
.	TRBV28	TRBJ2-7	CASSSPGGDYEQYF
.	TRBV25-1	TRBJ1-1	CASSLGHTGAFF
.	TRBV7-2	TRBJ2-7	CASSLGQERYEQYF
.	TRBV4-1	TRBJ1-1	CASSQMTAMNTEAFF
.	TRBV18	TRBJ2-1	CASSPPVGGRVNNEQFF
.	TRBV19	TRBJ1-5	CASRTTGNSNQPQHF
.	TRBV7-3	TRBJ2-1	CASSTSFDEQFF
.	TRBV18	TRBJ1-1	CASSQGQTTEAFF
.	TRBV7-2	TRBJ2-3	CASSLGAVGGLPDTQYF
.	TRBV6-1	TRBJ1-3	CASSDPLYGNTIYF
.	TRBV6-5	TRBJ1-6	CASSYSPGYSPLHF
.	TRBV5-5	TRBJ2-3	CASSFSGTGLSTDTQYF
once	TRBV5-4	TRBJ1-1	CASSLATGRGDTEAFF
once	TRBV20-1	TRBJ2-1	CSASTYGTSGSGDNEQFF
many	TRBV27	TRBJ2-2	CASSASAGLTNTGELFF
.	TRBV28	TRBJ1-2	CASGPQYGYTF
.	TRBV7-9	TRBJ2-2	CASSLVWLAENTGELFF
.	TRBV3-1/TRBV3-2	TRBJ1-5	CASSQGRQGGRPQHF
few	TRBV28	TRBJ1-1	CASNRRTVNTEAFF
few	TRBV13	TRBJ2-2	CASSSRTGELFF
.	TRBV9	TRBJ2-2	CASSVGRWEGRHTGELFF
.	TRBV19	TRBJ1-1	CASSIPGLMNTEAFF
.	TRBV19	TRBJ1-1	CASSTHGGTEAFF
.	TRBV5-8	TRBJ2-2	CASSDYSHAGELFF
few	TRBV7-2	TRBJ2-1	CASSFSSYNEQFF
.	TRBV19	TRBJ1-2	CASSPRGAAGYTF
.	TRBV6-4	TRBJ2-1	CASRPSQGARQFF
.	TRBV27	TRBJ2-5	CASSLLGGWGTQYF
.	TRBV5-1	TRBJ2-3	CASSLVFPDTQYF
.	TRBV9	TRBJ2-1	CASSVTSGTSGYNEQFF
.	TRBV6-5	TRBJ2-7	CASREPSGGTYEQYF
.	TRBV3-1/TRBV3-2	TRBJ2-3	CASSPGLPNTDTQYF
.	TRBV11-2	TRBJ2-7	CASSLDPSGETYEQYF
.	TRBV5-1	TRBJ2-1	CASSLASWRGLGNNEQFF
.	TRBV19	TRBJ2-2	CASTPLAGGFGELFF
.	TRBV29-1	TRBJ1-1	CSGQGESTEAFF
few	TRBV7-9	TRBJ2-1	CASSLVARGYNEQFF